The TCR beta chain described here comes from a study of T cell responses to AZD1222 COVID-19 vaccine (TCRdb year 2021). Context from the whole study: A total of more than 230 trial participants underwent TCR sequencing, of whom 200 to 220 had received two doses of AZD1222 and roughly 26 had received two doses of the MenACWY control vaccine. Trial participants were enrolled by age into subgroups of 18-55, 56-69 and 70-plus years, and roughly 150, 30 and 60 TCR-sequenced participants, respectively, were included in these subgroups. What the study reported, not specific to this receptor: A significant rise in spike-specific TCR breadth and depth was observed after two AZD1222 doses relative to day 0 and relative to MenACWY recipients. Reportedly, close to half of the unique spike-specific TCRs recognized epitopes lying outside the regions that are mutated in the B.1.351 and B.1.1.7 variants. In the small 56-69-year group, the increase in depth fell short of significance, most likely because of low power. Because no samples from the day 14 peak response were available, repertoires could be characterized only after the peak T cell response. Participants were mostly white British and included more females than males, and it was suggested by the authors that clonal diversity may have been underestimated. Conclusions about previously exposed vaccinees were limited because only a handful of AZD1222 recipients were SARS-CoV-2 seropositive at baseline. The whole spike protein was spanned by vaccine-associated CD4 TCRs, and dominant responses were seen in regions 160-218 and 743-854.

The CDR3 regions of human TCRbeta chains were analyzed by immunosequencing. As for the authors' bioinformatics: TCRs in the repertoires were matched against a reference library of SARS-CoV-2-specific TCRs that had been generated with the MIRA antigen-specificity platform. Breadth was defined as the fraction of unique TCRs that were SARS-CoV-2-associated. Depth was defined as the fraction of total T cells that were SARS-CoV-2-associated. Using the MIRA data, every spike-specific TCR was mapped to the spike region that the TCR reacted to and assigned to either a CD4 or a CD8 class. Log10-transformed breadth and depth values were compared by one-way ANOVA with Sidak's multiple comparisons tests. This immuneACCESS table, as held by TCRdb, lists in-frame sequences with V and J called but not all clones. Of the missing ones, under half trace to an unresolved V gene in checked studies; the others have no known cause. That table is the source of V, J and clone size, and D and trimming were worked out from the DNA. Across this sample there are over 100,000 clones, with about 89% seen only once. The ten largest clones represent around 4.4% of the sample.

Note on this clone: The antigen it recognizes is unknown. No qualities accompany the bases; no much larger clone lies one base away.

The time point label here, explained by the study, means: about 28 days (+/-7) after the second vaccine dose. Because spike-specific TCR depth and breadth did not differ between the two schedules, AZD1222 recipients who got a second dose at roughly 4 weeks were pooled with those who got a second dose at roughly 12 weeks. Vaccinee samples were obtained from the UK trials COV001 and COV002, which included a single-blind randomized controlled phase 2/3 trial of AZD1222 (ChAdOx1 nCoV-19) in healthy adults. Trial participant PBMC samples were collected at day 0 and day 28 after the second dose for TCRbeta chain sequencing. The sample here was peripheral blood, taken 28 days after the second AZD1222 dose. The sequence derives from an adult who received the AZD1222 COVID-19 vaccine.

The bases are TGTGCCAGCAGCCCAAGGCCCAGAAAAGAGACCCAGTACTTC. Translated, this is CASSPRPRKETQYF. The rearranged segments are TRBV13 and TRBJ2-5; the D gene cannot be resolved reliably. At the junction V is shortened by 5 bases and J by 3 bases, with 13 bases in between. Reading the germline V gene (reference sequence) gives CDR1 PRHDT and CDR2 FYEKMQ. The CDR3 runs 14 residues from the cysteine to the phenylalanine. Of all the DNA, just the CDR3 is kept, 42 bases in frame from base 1. Reference TRBV13 and TRBJ2-5 proteins supply the regions before and after the CDR3; the full variable domain is: AAGVIQSPRHLIKEKRETATLKCYPIPRHDTVYWYQQGPGQDPQFLISFYEKMQSDKGSIPDRFSAQQFSDYHSELNMSSLELGDSALYFCASSPRPRKETQYFGPGTRLLVL.